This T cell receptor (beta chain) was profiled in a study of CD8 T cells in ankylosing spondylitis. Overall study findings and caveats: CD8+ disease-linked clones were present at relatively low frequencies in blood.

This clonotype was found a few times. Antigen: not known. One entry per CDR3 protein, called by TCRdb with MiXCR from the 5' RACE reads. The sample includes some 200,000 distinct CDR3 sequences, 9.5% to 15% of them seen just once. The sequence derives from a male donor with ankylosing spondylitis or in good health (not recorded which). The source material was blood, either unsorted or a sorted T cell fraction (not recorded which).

This chain's CDR3 is CASSLKGLLAETQYF. Here the CDR3 DNA reads TGTGCCAGCAGCTTAAAGGGTCTTCTAGCTGAGACCCAGTACTTC. The rearrangement links TRBV7-8 to TRBJ2-5; D perhaps matches TRBD2 (5 bases). The CDR3 loop spans 15 amino acids. Germline V lookup: CDR1 SGHVS, CDR2 FQNEAQ. With 2 bases removed from V and 5 bases from J, the gap between germline ends came to 15 bases.